The next 13 T cell receptor beta chains were all read from a single sample in a study of T cells in women clearing cervical HPV infection. The table came from immunoSEQ multiplex PCR; TCRdb's copy has only in-frame clones and leaves some out. The specimen's table records more than 30,000 clones. The specimen was blood buffy coat. The source is a woman aged 18 to 75 with a cervical HPV16 infection that either progressed to CIN3+ or cleared (not recorded which).

Details on this clone: Read data end 3 residues before the CDR3 end; the end is taken from the germline J gene. The V gene is TRBV18, the J gene TRBJ2-1, with 10 bases identical to TRBD2. V lost 5 bases, J lost 5 bases, and 9 bases stayed unmatched. Germline assignment: CDR1 KGHSH and CDR2 LQKENI. This CDR3 comprises 16 residues. Partial CDR3 DNA: TGTGCCAGCTCAGGATTAGCGGGGGGATTAAACAATGAG. Its protein product is CASSGLAGGLNNE. The CDR3, in full, reads CASSGLAGGLNNEQFF.

Comment on this clone: Read sequence stops 3 residues before the CDR3 end, and the germline J gene provides the missing end. V and J are TRBV5-1 and TRBJ2-3; 10 bases line up with TRBD1. The CDR3 spans 14 residues. Losses at the gene ends were 4 bases for V and 3 bases for J; bases not matched to a gene: 2. CDR1 and CDR2 (germline): SGHRS, YFSETQ. The CDR3 loop reads CASSVGQGTDTQYF. Incomplete CDR3 DNA: TGCGCCAGCAGCGTGGGACAGGGGACAGATACG.

About this clone: The sequenced fragment ends 3 residues before the CDR3 boundary, so the rest is inferred from the germline J gene. The chain joins TRBV15 to TRBJ2-2; maybe TRBD1 (5 bases). There are 14 residues in the CDR3. With 5 bases removed from V and 7 bases from J, the gap between germline ends came to 14 bases. The germline gives CDR1 LNHNV, CDR2 YYDKDF (reference sequence). The CDR3 reads CATSSRLGVGELFF. The CDR3 bases that were read are TGTGCCACCAGCTCCCGTTTAGGGGTCGGGGAG.

Worth noting for this clone: The missing CDR3 end, 3 residues past where the read stops, is filled in from the germline J gene. V and J are TRBV19 and TRBJ1-2, with 7 bases that match TRBD1. This CDR3 has 14 amino acids. Per germline, CDR1 LNHDA and CDR2 SQIVND (reference sequence). CDR3 protein: CASSGSVPGQDYTF. Incomplete CDR3 DNA: TGTGCCAGTAGTGGTTCGGTACCAGGACAGGAC.

Of note for this clone: The read terminates 3 residues before the CDR3 end, so the remaining end is supplied by the germline J gene. V usage is TRBV5-1 and J usage is TRBJ2-5; D perhaps matches TRBD2 (6 bases). The CDR3 covers 15 residues. Trimming took off 5 bases at V and 2 bases at J, with 16 bases between the two ends. CDR1 is SGHRS and CDR2 is YFSETQ in the germline V gene. The CDR3 loop reads CASSQNPGLQETQYF. Partial CDR3 DNA: TGCGCCAGCAGTCAGAACCCGGGACTGCAAGAGACC.

Note on this clone: The read finishes 3 residues shy of the CDR3 end, and the germline J gene is used to complete it. The chain employs TRBV7-6 and TRBJ2-3; D unresolved. The CDR3 consists of 13 residues. Germline V lookup: CDR1 SGHVS, CDR2 FNYEAQ. Trimming left V 5 bases short and J 5 bases short, with 11 bases between. The sequenced CDR3 bases are TGTGCCAGCAGCCCCCGATCGGGAGATACG. Translation gives CASSPRSGDT. The full-length CDR3 reads as CASSPRSGDTQYF.

The CDR3 here is CASSVDRGRNEQYF. The CDR3 bases that were read are TGCGCCAGCAGCGTTGACAGGGGTAGGAACGAG. The rearrangement joins TRBV5-1 to TRBJ2-7, with 8 bases that match TRBD1. The read is 3 residues too short to cover the CDR3 end, so that end is filled in from the germline J gene. V trimming: 4 bases; J trimming: 5 bases; junction bases outside the gene matches: 8. In germline, CDR1 is SGHRS, CDR2 YFSETQ. The CDR3 spans 14 residues.

In the case of this clone: Read coverage stops 3 residues before the CDR3 terminus; the germline J gene supplies the remainder. This rearrangement joins TRBV20-1 to TRBJ2-7, with 9 bases aligning to TRBD1. The trim removed 5 bases at V and 3 bases at J, leaving 8 bases unmatched. The CDR3 sequence is 14 residues long. Germline CDR1 reads DFQATT; CDR2 reads SNEGSKA (reference sequence). CDR3 in amino acids: CSASAGTGIYEQYF. The covered CDR3 bases are TGCAGTGCTTCCGCCGGGACAGGGATCTACGAG.

A remark on this clone: The read terminates 3 residues ahead of where the CDR3 ends, so the germline J gene completes it. The chain links TRBV20-1 to TRBJ2-1, with 12 bases matching TRBD2. V dropped 0 bases and J dropped 8; count of bases not matched to a gene: 8. Germline CDR1 and CDR2: DFQATT and SNEGSKA (reference sequence). The CDR3 is made up of 16 amino acids. The CDR3 sequence is CSARDRRLAGVDEQFF. The CDR3 DNA, read in part, is TGCAGTGCTAGAGATAGGAGACTAGCGGGAGTAGATGAG.

Worth noting for this clone: The read is 3 residues too short to cover the CDR3 end, so that end is filled in from the germline J gene. This chain uses TRBV5-1 with TRBJ2-3, with D maybe TRBD1 (5 bases). V shed 0 bases and J shed 4 bases, with 9 bases lying between them. The CDR3 length is 14 residues. CDR1 is SGHRS and CDR2 is YFSETQ in the germline V gene. The DNA read from the CDR3 is TGCGCCAGCAGCTTGGTAGGGGATTCAGATACG. It is translated as CASSLVGDSDT. In full, the CDR3 is CASSLVGDSDTQYF.

For this clone: The CDR3 end falls 3 residues outside the read, so it is completed with the germline J gene. J is TRBJ2-7 and V is TRBV5-1, with 7 positions matching TRBD2. This CDR3 has 16 residues. Trimming removed 0 bases from V and 2 bases from J; junction bases left unmatched: 8. Germline V gives CDR1 SGHRS, CDR2 YFSETQ. CDR3: CASSLAGGLGTYEQYF. Incomplete CDR3 DNA: TGCGCCAGCAGCTTGGCCGGGGGGTTGGGGACCTACGAG.

Note on this clone: Read sequence stops 3 residues before the CDR3 end, and the germline J gene provides the missing end. The V gene is TRBV19, the J gene TRBJ2-1; D call uncertain. Germline loops: CDR1 LNHDA, CDR2 SQIVND (reference sequence). The CDR3 extends over 12 amino acids. V dropped 3 bases and J dropped 8 bases, with 8 bases sitting between them. The CDR3 bases that were read are TGTGCCAGTAGTATGTACATGCATGAG. Protein product: CASSMYMHE. The full-length CDR3 reads as CASSMYMHEQFF.

In the case of this clone: The read halts 3 residues ahead of the CDR3 end, with the missing end drawn from the germline J gene. The chain joins TRBV20-1 to TRBJ2-4; tentatively, D is TRBD1 (6 bases). The V gene lost 6 bases and the J gene lost 0 bases, with 12 bases spanning the gap. CDR1 and CDR2 (germline): DFQATT, SNEGSKA (reference sequence). The CDR3 totals 14 residues. This CDR3 is CSAVQGEAKNIQYF. The CDR3 DNA, read in part, is TGCAGTGCCGTACAGGGAGAAGCCAAAAACATT.